This T cell receptor (beta chain) was obtained from a study of blood T cell repertoires in COVID-19. Study summary: Acute-phase and convalescent COVID-19 samples originated in the United States, Italy and Spain. From T cells, B-cell-depleted T cells, or PBMCs came the material, which was cDNA or gDNA.

Original analysis: Amplification of reference gene primers was used by the study to estimate nucleated cell counts. Profiling relied on immunoSEQ multiplex PCR, and the TCRdb table lists in-frame clones only, not all of them. That table supplies the V and J calls and clone size; D and trimming were determined from the DNA. The sample holds 68,000 or so clones, around nine tenths seen once. Germline-derived CDR1 and CDR2 are MGHRA and YSYEKL. V lost 0 bases to trimming and J lost 4 bases, with 7 bases between them. This CDR3 comprises 14 residues. Material: peripheral blood. The receptor's source is a man between 65 and 85 years old with active or convalescent COVID-19. The rearrangement links TRBV4-1 to TRBJ1-5; no clear D gene. The CDR3 loop reads CASSQDLRNQPQHF. CDR3 sequence (DNA): TGCGCCAGCAGCCAAGATCTGAGGAATCAGCCCCAGCATTTT.